These 25 T cell receptor beta chains were all obtained from the same sample, sequenced in a study of T cells in Graves' hyperthyroidism and ophthalmopathy (dated by TCRdb to between 2019 and 2020). Library generation was performed with multiplex PCR. Sequencing was performed on an Illumina HiSeq 2000. The TCR beta CDR3 regions were amplified from RNA transcripts. The TCR CDR3 was subjected to a first round of RT-PCR using the HTBI primer set and the Qiagen OneStep RT-PCR kit. The public reads were reanalyzed by TCRdb: fastp trimming at Q25, MiXCR alignment, in-frame beta chains only. Identical CDR3 protein sequences are pooled into one entry, listed with their most common genes and DNA. The sample data list about 660,000 distinct CDR3 sequences, and less than 45% of these were observed just once. Of the sample, less than 9.5% is held by the ten largest clones. The sample taken for sequencing was peripheral blood or thyroid tissue (not recorded which). The receptors were gathered from an adult man with Graves' disease, either hyperthyroidism or ophthalmopathy (not recorded which).

This clonotype came up a few times. The junction does not match germline at one end; this may be a read error. V gene TRBV7-4 combines with J gene TRBJ2-7; 9 bases map to TRBD2. Germline V lookup: CDR1 SGHVT, CDR2 SQSDAQ. The CDR3 totals 14 residues. The CDR3 loop is CASSLSGSSNEQYF. CDR3 nucleotides: TGTGCCAGCAGCCTTAGCGGGAGCTCCAACGAGCAGTACTTC.

Concerning this clonotype itself: The germline gene is not matched at one end of the junction; a read error may be the cause. The chain couples TRBV12-3 or TRBV12-4 to TRBJ1-5, with D uncertain. The CDR3 sequence is 12 residues long. CDR3 DNA: TGTGCCATCAGTTCACTCAATCAGCCCCAGCATTTT. It encodes CAISSLNQPQHF.

The chain recombines TRBV15 with TRBJ2-2; a possible D gene is TRBD1 (6 bases). Germline-derived CDR1 and CDR2 are LNHNV and YYDKDF (reference sequence). The CDR3 spans 14 residues. V lost 2 bases and J lost 3, with 7 bases in between. The CDR3 protein is CATSRQGYTGELFF. Here the CDR3 DNA reads TGTGCCACCAGCAGACAGGGGTACACCGGGGAGCTGTTTTTT. Full variable domain (outside the CDR3, taken from reference TRBV15 and TRBJ2-2): DAMVIQNPRYQVTQFGKPVTLSCSQTLNHNVMYWYQQKSSQAPKLLFHYYDKDFNNEADTPDNFQSRRPNTSFCFLDIRSPGLGDTAMYLCATSRQGYTGELFFGEGSRLTVL.

This clonotype was observed at least ten times. The chain has TRBV7-2 and TRBJ1-6; the D is unclear. Germline assignment: CDR1 SGHTA and CDR2 FQGNSA. This CDR3 contains 14 residues. Trimming removed 1 base from V and 6 bases from J, with 7 bases in between. The CDR3 nucleotides are TGTGCCAGCAGCTTAGGAGGGATTAATTCACCCCTCCACTTT. It yields the protein CASSLGGINSPLHF.

This chain uses TRBV10-3 with TRBJ2-5, with TRBD2 as a possible D gene (5 bases). The CDR3 contains 13 residues. CDR1 and CDR2 (germline): ENHRY, SYGVKD. V was pared by 4 bases and J by 5 bases, with 11 bases between. The CDR3 is CAISGGMRETQYF. Here the CDR3 DNA reads TGTGCCATCAGTGGAGGGATGAGGGAGACCCAGTACTTC.

Note on this clonotype: A read error may explain this, as a much larger clone is one base away. The CDR3 region has the DNA TGCAGTGCTAGACTAGCGGGAGGACAGACCCGGTACTTC. Amino acids: CSARLAGGQTRYF. The V gene is TRBV20-1, the J gene TRBJ2-5; 11 nucleotides line up with TRBD2. There are 13 residues in the CDR3. Germline-derived CDR1 and CDR2 are DFQATT and SNEGSKA (reference sequence).

The chain joins TRBV7-3 to TRBJ1-4; D perhaps matches TRBD1 (5 bases). This CDR3 region has 13 residues. CDR1 is SGHTA, CDR2 FQGTGA, per germline. Trimming took 4 bases from V and 8 from J, leaving 11 bases between them. The CDR3 DNA is TGTGCCAGCAGCTATAATGGGGGAGAAAAACTGTTTTTT. Its translation is CASSYNGGEKLFF.

The chain couples TRBV2 to TRBJ2-7; 11 bases map to TRBD1. Germline V gene sequence: CDR1 SNHLY, CDR2 FYNNEI. V gave up 11 bases and J gave up 5 bases; unmatched junction bases: 8. The CDR3 sequence is 13 residues long. As DNA, the CDR3 is TGTGCCTGCATGCGGACAGGGGGCGACGAGCAGTACTTC. It codes for CACMRTGGDEQYF.

This clonotype was observed at least ten times. This chain uses TRBV15 with TRBJ1-4; 9 nucleotides line up with TRBD1. The CDR3 is made up of 14 amino acids. The V segment lost 5 bases and the J segment 6 bases; nucleotides outside the gene matches: 4. From germline, CDR1 is LNHNV and CDR2 YYDKDF (reference sequence). The chain's CDR3 is CATSGGQGYEKLFF. In DNA, the CDR3 is TGTGCCACCAGCGGGGGACAGGGTTATGAAAAACTGTTTTTT.

The chain joins TRBV2 to TRBJ2-6, with D unresolved. This CDR3 region has 12 residues. Between the trimmed V and J ends, which lost 1 base and 6 bases, there was a span of 1 base. Germline CDR1 SNHLY, CDR2 FYNNEI. The CDR3 DNA sequence: TGTGCCAGCAGTGAAGAGGCCAACGTCCTGACTTTC. Translated, it gives CASSEEANVLTF.

The sample holds a few counts of this clonotype. The chain recombines TRBV7-9 with TRBJ1-2; no clear D. Trimming pared 5 bases from V and 4 bases from J, leaving 14 bases between. CDR1 and CDR2 (germline): SEHNR, FQNEAQ (reference sequence). The CDR3 is 14 amino acids. CDR3 in amino acids: CASSQGGRTYGYTF. As DNA, the CDR3 is TGTGCCAGCAGCCAAGGAGGCAGGACCTATGGCTACACCTTC.

A remark on this clonotype: A read error may be the cause here, since a much bigger clone is one base away. Since the CDR3 does not end with the conserved phenylalanine or tryptophan, this likely comes from a read error. This rearrangement joins TRBV9 to TRBJ1-1; 7 nucleotides align to TRBD1. The ends lost 0 bases at V and 6 bases at J; junction bases unmatched: 5. Per germline, CDR1 SGDLS and CDR2 YYNGEE. CDR3 length: 14 amino acids. The CDR3 reads CASSVADRASEAFS. The CDR3 region has the DNA TGTGCCAGCAGCGTAGCTGACAGGGCGTCTGAAGCTTTCTCT.

CDR3 sequence reads: CASSEPGRDTEAFF. DNA of the CDR3: TGTGCCAGCAGTGAGCCAGGGAGGGACACTGAAGCTTTCTTT. The rearrangement joins TRBV6-1 to TRBJ1-1, with D perhaps TRBD1 (5 bases). The CDR3 spans 14 residues. Germline V gene lookup returns CDR1 MNHNS and CDR2 SASEGT. Trimming pared 3 bases from V and 3 bases from J, leaving 11 bases between.

A word on this clonotype: A clone one base away is much larger, so this may be a read error. This chain connects TRBV2 to TRBJ1-5, with D possibly matching TRBD1 (6 bases). This CDR3 is 14 amino acids long. CDR1 and CDR2 from the germline V gene are SNHLY and FYNNEI. CDR3 DNA sequence: TGTGCCTGCAGGGGTCAGCATAGCAATCAGCCCCAGCATTTT. It yields the protein CACRGQHSNQPQHF.

V and J are TRBV6-5 and TRBJ1-3; 8 nucleotides line up with TRBD1. CDR3 length: 15 residues. Losses at the gene ends were 4 bases for V and 2 bases for J; bases not matched to a gene: 4. CDR1 MNHEY and CDR2 SVGAGI come from the germline V gene. Written as DNA, the CDR3 is TGTGCCAGCAGTTTAATACAGGGGGCTGGAAACACCATATATTTT. It encodes CASSLIQGAGNTIYF.

The chain couples TRBV20-1 to TRBJ2-5, with a tentative D call TRBD1 (6 bases). The better agreement between TRBJ2-7 and the DNA end casts doubt on the J call. The V gene's germline CDR1 is DFQATT and CDR2 SNEGSKA (reference sequence). The CDR3 loop spans 14 amino acids. CDR3 bases: TGCAGTGCAACCTCAGGGGTAGCTTCCTACGAGCAGTACTTC. Protein: CSATSGVASYEQYF.

V gene TRBV29-1 combines with J gene TRBJ2-7, with D unclear. The ends were cut back, 8 bases at V and 3 bases at J, with 5 bases in the middle. Germline-derived CDR1 and CDR2 are SQVTM and ANQGSEA. The CDR3 is 9 residues long. The DNA of the CDR3 is TGCAGCCATGGCTACGAGCAGTACTTC. Residues: CSHGYEQYF.

At least ten counts were recorded for this clonotype. This chain uses TRBV7-8 with TRBJ2-5; TRBD1 might be the D (6 bases). Trimming stripped 3 bases from V and 1 base from J, with 9 bases between. The CDR3 contains 14 residues. Germline V gene sequence: CDR1 SGHVS, CDR2 FQNEAQ. CDR3 sequence reads: CASSFGQFQETQYF. Written as DNA, the CDR3 is TGTGCCAGCAGCTTCGGACAGTTCCAAGAGACCCAGTACTTC.

The sample holds many counts of this clonotype. The rearrangement joins TRBV7-8 to TRBJ1-2; D gene ambiguous. The CDR3 spans 15 residues. From germline, CDR1 is SGHVS and CDR2 FQNEAQ. V was trimmed by 6 bases and J by 6 bases, leaving 20 bases between them. In nucleotides, the CDR3 is TGTGCCAGCAGGCGCTCTGTCCGGGGTTTGGATGGCTACACCTTC. Translated: CASRRSVRGLDGYTF.

This clonotype was recorded at least ten times. The CDR3 DNA reads TGTGCCATCAGTGAGGTCTCTGGAAACACCATATATTTT. This translates into CAISEVSGNTIYF. The chain links TRBV10-3 to TRBJ1-3; no clear D. Germline assignment: CDR1 ENHRY and CDR2 SYGVKD. The CDR3 extends over 13 amino acids. V dropped 2 bases and J dropped 0 bases, with 2 bases sitting between them.

There are a few counts of this clonotype. The chain uses TRBV2 and TRBJ2-5, with D possibly being TRBD2 (6 bases). The CDR3 totals 13 residues. The ends were cut back, 8 bases at V and 1 base at J, with 11 bases in the middle. Germline-derived CDR1 and CDR2 are SNHLY and FYNNEI. The CDR3 DNA reads as TGTGCCAGCCGGGGACTGTCCCAAGAGACCCAGTACTTC. Translated: CASRGLSQETQYF. The complete variable domain, with remaining parts taken from reference TRBV2 and TRBJ2-5, reads EPEVTQTPSHQVTQMGQEVILRCVPISNHLYFYWYRQILGQKVEFLVSFYNNEISEKSEIFDDQFSVERPDGSNFTLKIRSTKLEDSAMYFCASRGLSQETQYFGPGTRLLVL.

This clonotype has a count of ten or more. The genes are TRBV2 and TRBJ1-6; D gene unclear. The ends were cut back, 4 bases at V and 7 bases at J, with 8 bases in the middle. CDR1 is SNHLY, CDR2 FYNNEI, per germline. The length of the CDR3 is 13 residues. CDR3 sequence reads: CASSVGVNSPLHF. The CDR3, as DNA: TGTGCCAGCAGTGTGGGAGTCAATTCACCCCTCCACTTT.

This clonotype was counted a single time. This may come from a read error, since a much larger clone is one base off. The rearrangement joins TRBV7-3 to TRBJ1-1; D is unclear. Looked up from germline, CDR1 is SGHTA and CDR2 is FQGTGA. The CDR3 has 11 residues. The CDR3 DNA follows: TGTGCCAGTGTACTGAACACTAAAGCTTTCTTT. It yields the protein CASVLNTKAFF.

This clonotype has ten or more counts. The chain couples TRBV7-8 to TRBJ1-1; TRBD1 matches 9 bases. The length of the CDR3 is 16 residues. V shed 5 bases and J 0 bases; nucleotides not matched to a gene: 7. Germline-derived CDR1 and CDR2 are SGHVS and FQNEAQ. The CDR3 is CASSLMTGGLNTEAFF. The CDR3 DNA follows: TGTGCCAGCAGCCTCATGACAGGGGGATTGAACACTGAAGCTTTCTTT.

This clonotype came up many times. The rearrangement uses TRBV7-2 and TRBJ2-7; D might be TRBD1 (5 bases). CDR3 length: 13 residues. Germline V gene sequence: CDR1 SGHTA, CDR2 FQGNSA. V was shortened by 3 bases and J by 5 bases, with 11 bases between the two germline ends. CDR3 DNA sequence: TGTGCCAGCAGCTTCTCAGGGCTCAACGAGCAGTACTTC. Translated, it gives CASSFSGLNEQYF.